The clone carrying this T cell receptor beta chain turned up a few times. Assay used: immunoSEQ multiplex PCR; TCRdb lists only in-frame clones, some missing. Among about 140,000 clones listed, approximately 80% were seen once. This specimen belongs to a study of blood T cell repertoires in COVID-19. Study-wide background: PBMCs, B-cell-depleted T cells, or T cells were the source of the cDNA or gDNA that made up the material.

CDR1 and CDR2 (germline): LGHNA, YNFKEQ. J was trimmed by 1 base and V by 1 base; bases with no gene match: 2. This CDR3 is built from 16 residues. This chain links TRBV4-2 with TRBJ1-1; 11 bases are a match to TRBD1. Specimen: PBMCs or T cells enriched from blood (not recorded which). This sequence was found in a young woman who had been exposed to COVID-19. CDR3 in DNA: TGTGCCAGCAGCCAAGGGACAGGGGGCCGGAACACTGAAGCTTTCTTT. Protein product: CASSQGTGGRNTEAFF.